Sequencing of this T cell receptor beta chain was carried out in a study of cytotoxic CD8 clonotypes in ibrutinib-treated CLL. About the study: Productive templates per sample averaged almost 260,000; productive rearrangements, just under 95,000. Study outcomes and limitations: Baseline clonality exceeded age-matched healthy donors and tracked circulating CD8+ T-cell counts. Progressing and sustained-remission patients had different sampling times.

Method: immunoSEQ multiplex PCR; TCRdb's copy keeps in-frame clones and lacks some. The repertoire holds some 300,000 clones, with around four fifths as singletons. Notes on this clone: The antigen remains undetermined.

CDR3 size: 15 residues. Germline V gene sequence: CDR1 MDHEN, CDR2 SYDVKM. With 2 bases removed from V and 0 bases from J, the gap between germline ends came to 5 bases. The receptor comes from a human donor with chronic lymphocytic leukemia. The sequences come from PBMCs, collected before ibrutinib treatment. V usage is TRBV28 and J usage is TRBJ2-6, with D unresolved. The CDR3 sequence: CASSLPNSGANVLTF. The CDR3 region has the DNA TGTGCCAGCAGTTTACCCAACTCTGGGGCCAACGTCCTGACTTTC.